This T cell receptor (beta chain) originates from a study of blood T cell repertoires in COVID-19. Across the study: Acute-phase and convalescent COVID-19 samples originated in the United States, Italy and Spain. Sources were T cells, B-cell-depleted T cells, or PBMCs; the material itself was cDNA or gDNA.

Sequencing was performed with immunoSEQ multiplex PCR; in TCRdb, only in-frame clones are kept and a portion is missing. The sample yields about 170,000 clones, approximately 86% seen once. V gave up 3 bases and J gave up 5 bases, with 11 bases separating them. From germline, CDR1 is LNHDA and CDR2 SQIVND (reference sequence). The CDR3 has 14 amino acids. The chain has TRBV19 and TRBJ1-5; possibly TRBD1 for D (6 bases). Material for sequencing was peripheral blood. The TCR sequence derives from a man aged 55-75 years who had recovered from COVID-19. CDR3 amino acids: CASSIGNRDQPQHF. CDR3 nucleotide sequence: TGTGCCAGTAGTATCGGCAACAGGGATCAGCCCCAGCATTTT.